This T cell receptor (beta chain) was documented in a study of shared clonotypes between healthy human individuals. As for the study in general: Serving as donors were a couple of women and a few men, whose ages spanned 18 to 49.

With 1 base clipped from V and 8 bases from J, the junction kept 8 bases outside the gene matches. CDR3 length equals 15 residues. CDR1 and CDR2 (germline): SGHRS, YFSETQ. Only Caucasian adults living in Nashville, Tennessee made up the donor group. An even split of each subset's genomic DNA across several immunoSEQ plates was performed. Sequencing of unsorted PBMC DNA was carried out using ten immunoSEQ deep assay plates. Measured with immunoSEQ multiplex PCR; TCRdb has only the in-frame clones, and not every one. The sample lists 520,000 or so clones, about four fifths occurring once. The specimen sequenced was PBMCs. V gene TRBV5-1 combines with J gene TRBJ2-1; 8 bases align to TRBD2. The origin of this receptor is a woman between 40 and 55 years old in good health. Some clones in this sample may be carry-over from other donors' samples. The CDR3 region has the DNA TGCGCCAGCAGCTTGAGTCTAGCGGGTCTCCATGAGCAGTTCTTC. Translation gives CASSLSLAGLHEQFF.